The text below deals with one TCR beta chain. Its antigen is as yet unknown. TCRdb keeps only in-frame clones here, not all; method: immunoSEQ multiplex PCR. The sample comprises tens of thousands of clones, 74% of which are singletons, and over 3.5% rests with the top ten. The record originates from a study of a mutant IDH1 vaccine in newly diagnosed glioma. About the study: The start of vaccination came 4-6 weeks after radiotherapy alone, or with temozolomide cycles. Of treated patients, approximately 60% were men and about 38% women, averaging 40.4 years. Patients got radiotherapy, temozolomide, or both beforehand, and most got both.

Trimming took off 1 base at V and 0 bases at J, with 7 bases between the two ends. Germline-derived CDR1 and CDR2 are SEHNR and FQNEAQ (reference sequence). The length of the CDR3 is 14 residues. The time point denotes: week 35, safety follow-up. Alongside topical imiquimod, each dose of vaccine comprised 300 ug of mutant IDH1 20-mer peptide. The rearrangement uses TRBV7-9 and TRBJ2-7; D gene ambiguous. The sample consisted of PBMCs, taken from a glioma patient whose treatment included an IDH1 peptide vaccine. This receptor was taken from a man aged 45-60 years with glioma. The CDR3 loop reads CASSLGGHSYEQYF. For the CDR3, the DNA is TGTGCCAGCAGCTTAGGCGGCCACTCCTACGAGCAGTACTTC.